This T cell receptor (beta chain) was observed in a study of Graves' ophthalmopathy and Graves' hyperthyroidism. TCR beta CDR3 amplification used RNA transcripts. Scientists carried out first-round RT-PCR using HTBI primers and then a second-round multiplex PCR. From the multiplex PCR reads, TCRdb called clonotypes with MiXCR, one entry per CDR3 protein. The sample comprises more than 300,000 distinct CDR3 sequences, roughly 15% of which are singletons, and 2.4% rests with the top ten. This clonotype was seen at least ten times. Its antigen is currently unknown. The germline gives CDR1 LGHDT, CDR2 YNNKEL (reference sequence). The CDR3 is made up of 16 amino acids. The V gene end was trimmed by 0 bases and the J gene end by 5 bases; junction bases not matched to a gene: 7. Broader study findings: Sensitivity of around 86% and specificity of around 80% were achieved when a 13-signature model separated ophthalmopathy from stable hyperthyroidism. Also, most clonotypes expanded in the thyroid above 0.001 frequency appeared in blood.

This chain links TRBV3-1 with TRBJ2-7; 10 bases line up with TRBD2. The origin of this receptor is an adult woman with stable Graves' hyperthyroidism. Sequenced input: peripheral blood. Here the CDR3 DNA reads TGTGCCAGCAGCCAAGATTTTGCTAGCGGGAGCCACGAGCAGTACTTC. Translated, it gives CASSQDFASGSHEQYF.